The 11 T cell receptor beta chains below all came from one sample that was sequenced in a study of blood T cell repertoires in COVID-19. Produced via immunoSEQ multiplex PCR; TCRdb's table is partial and in-frame only. The sample shows about 670,000 clones, 85% to 90% of them seen only once. The material sequenced was peripheral blood. These receptors were collected from a woman aged 18-30 years with acute or convalescent COVID-19.

The rearrangement links TRBV7-9 to TRBJ1-5, with D possibly TRBD1 on 6 matching bases. The germline CDR1 and CDR2 sequences are SEHNR and FQNEAQ (reference sequence). Between the trimmed V and J ends, which lost 7 bases and 2 bases, there was a span of 12 bases. The length of the CDR3 is 14 residues. The CDR3 loop reads CASTRGGRNQPQHF. CDR3 sequence (DNA): TGTGCCAGCACCAGGGGAGGTCGCAATCAGCCCCAGCATTTT.

The chain links TRBV11-2 to TRBJ2-1, with D tentatively TRBD1 (5 bases). This CDR3 comprises 11 residues. Germline V gives CDR1 SGHAT, CDR2 FQNNGV. Trimming removed 2 bases at V and 10 bases at J, with 6 bases between. The CDR3 DNA sequence: TGTGCCAGCAGCTTAAACAGGGAGCAGTTCTTC. This encodes CASSLNREQFF.

CDR3 in amino acids: CASAYSNTEAFF. The CDR3 coding sequence is TGTGCCAGCGCCTACAGCAACACTGAAGCTTTCTTT. V is TRBV25-1 and J is TRBJ1-1, with D unclear. This CDR3 is 12 amino acids long. Germline V gene data show CDR1 as MGHDK and CDR2 as SYGVNS. V dropped 8 bases and J dropped 2 bases, with 9 bases sitting between them. The entire variable domain, with the rest obtained from reference TRBV25-1 and TRBJ1-1, is as follows: EADIYQTPRYLVIGTGKKITLECSQTMGHDKMYWYQQDPGMELHLIHYSYGVNSTEKGDLSSESTVSRIRTEHFPLTLESARPSHTSQYLCASAYSNTEAFFGQGTRLTVV.

This chain uses TRBV9 with TRBJ2-2, with D possibly being TRBD2 (5 bases). Trimming shortened V by 0 bases and J by 7 bases, and 10 bases separated the two germline ends. This CDR3 is 14 amino acids long. Per the germline V gene, CDR1 is SGDLS and CDR2 is YYNGEE. The CDR3 region is CASSVDRRGGELFF. Written as DNA, the CDR3 is TGTGCCAGCAGCGTAGACCGCCGGGGCGGGGAGCTGTTTTTT.

The V call is TRBV5-6, the J call TRBJ2-5; TRBD1 matches at 7 bases. Germline assignment: CDR1 SGHDT and CDR2 YYEEEE. The trim removed 1 base at V and 7 bases at J, leaving 13 bases unmatched. The length of the CDR3 is 16 residues. The CDR3 loop reads CASSLYELDRVGTQYF. CDR3 nucleotide sequence: TGTGCCAGCAGCTTGTACGAGCTTGACAGGGTCGGGACCCAGTACTTC.

V gene TRBV10-3 combines with J gene TRBJ2-5; no clear D. The V and J ends lost 1 base and 5 bases respectively, with 11 bases between them. CDR3 size: 14 residues. Germline V CDR1 and CDR2: ENHRY, SYGVKD. This CDR3 is CAISELGPRETQYF. CDR3 DNA sequence: TGTGCCATCAGTGAGTTGGGCCCAAGGGAGACCCAGTACTTC.

The chain joins TRBV4-1 to TRBJ2-6; D unresolved. CDR3 length equals 15 residues. Germline V gene lookup returns CDR1 MGHRA and CDR2 YSYEKL. Between the trimmed V and J ends, which lost 2 bases and 2 bases, there was a span of 7 bases. The CDR3 bases are TGCGCCAGCAGCCAACTTTATACTGGGGCCAACGTCCTGACTTTC. Protein sequence: CASSQLYTGANVLTF.

The count of this clone is one. The chain carries TRBV27 and TRBJ2-7, with no clear D. This CDR3 spans 14 amino acids. V shed 5 bases and J shed 1 base, with 12 bases lying between them. The V gene's germline CDR1 is MNHEY and CDR2 SMNVEV (reference sequence). The CDR3 sequence: CASSPSRVSYEQYF. DNA of the CDR3: TGTGCCAGCAGTCCCAGTCGGGTTTCCTACGAGCAGTACTTC.

V usage is TRBV5-5 and J usage is TRBJ1-1; tentative D call: TRBD1 (5 bases). This CDR3 contains 16 residues. Deletions cut 4 bases from V and 1 base from J, with 17 bases between. Germline CDR1 reads SGHKS; CDR2 reads YYEKEE (reference sequence). The CDR3 DNA is TGTGCCAGCAGCGGGCTAGGGAACAGGAAGAACACTGAAGCTTTCTTT. Its protein is CASSGLGNRKNTEAFF.

This rearrangement joins TRBV30 to TRBJ2-2, with TRBD1 matching over 9 bases. The CDR3 runs 16 residues. Per germline, CDR1 GTSNPN and CDR2 SVGIG (reference sequence). The junction had 7 bases not matched to a gene; V was cut back by 3 bases and J by 2 bases. CDR3: CAWSAGTGSNTGELFF. The CDR3 DNA reads TGTGCCTGGAGCGCCGGGACAGGGTCAAACACCGGGGAGCTGTTTTTT. The whole variable domain, remainder taken from reference TRBV30 and TRBJ2-2, is SQTIHQWPATLVQPVGSPLSLECTVEGTSNPNLYWYRQAAGRGLQLLFYSVGIGQISSEVPQNLSASRPQDRQFILSSKKLLLSDSGFYLCAWSAGTGSNTGELFFGEGSRLTVL.

The chain carries TRBV5-1 and TRBJ1-1; D gene unclear. CDR3 length: 15 amino acids. Between the trimmed V and J ends, which lost 4 bases and 3 bases, there was a span of 16 bases. The germline V gene encodes CDR1 SGHRS and CDR2 YFSETQ. CDR3 coding DNA: TGCGCCAGCAGCACCGGAGCGGGGAAGTACACTGAAGCTTTCTTT. Residues: CASSTGAGKYTEAFF.